Below are 17 T cell receptor beta chains sequenced from a single sample in a study of blood T cell repertoires in COVID-19. Only in-frame clones appear in the TCRdb table, and some are missing; sequencing was by immunoSEQ multiplex PCR. The table includes about 150,000 clones, roughly 82% detected once. Source material: peripheral blood. These receptors all stem from a human donor with acute or convalescent COVID-19. The donor label of this sample is uncertain.

In its sample, this clone was seen once. This chain uses TRBV5-1 with TRBJ2-5, with 7 bases identical to TRBD1. Germline CDR1 reads SGHRS; CDR2 reads YFSETQ. The CDR3 has 15 amino acids. V lost 2 bases to trimming and J lost 4 bases; unmatched junction nucleotides: 8. This CDR3 reads CASSFGRGRRETQYF. The CDR3 nucleotides are TGCGCCAGCAGCTTTGGAAGGGGGCGCAGAGAGACCCAGTACTTC. Supplemented by reference TRBV5-1 and TRBJ2-5, the full variable domain reads KAGVTQTPRYLIKTRGQQVTLSCSPISGHRSVSWYQQTPGQGLQFLFEYFSETQRNKGNFPGRFSGRQFSNSRSEMNVSTLELGDSALYLCASSFGRGRRETQYFGPGTRLLVL.

The chain couples TRBV19 to TRBJ1-6, with 8 bases that match TRBD1. Germline V gene sequence: CDR1 LNHDA, CDR2 SQIVND (reference sequence). The CDR3 contains 15 residues. Trimming took 7 bases from V and 7 from J; bases not matched to a gene: 9. The CDR3 spells CASTPDRARNSPLHF. The CDR3 coding sequence is TGTGCCAGTACCCCGGACAGGGCGCGGAATTCACCCCTCCACTTT. The entire variable domain, with the rest obtained from reference TRBV19 and TRBJ1-6, is as follows: DGGITQSPKYLFRKEGQNVTLSCEQNLNHDAMYWYRQDPGQGLRLIYYSQIVNDFQKGDIAEGYSVSREKKESFPLTVTSAQKNPTAFYLCASTPDRARNSPLHFGNGTRLTVT.

The chain is built from TRBV6-2 or TRBV6-3 and TRBJ2-7; 10 nucleotides align to TRBD1. V lost 6 bases, J lost 1 base, and 3 bases stayed unmatched. CDR1 is MNHEY and CDR2 is SVGEGT in the germline V gene. The CDR3 is 14 amino acids. This CDR3 is CASSLDRGSYEQYF. CDR3 bases: TGTGCCAGCAGCCTGGACAGGGGGTCCTACGAGCAGTACTTC.

The table lists this clone with a few counts. Here the CDR3 DNA reads TGTGCCAGCAGCTTAGCCCGGACAGGGGCAAATCAGCCCCAGCATTTT. Translated, it gives CASSLARTGANQPQHF. This sequence joins TRBV7-2 and TRBJ1-5, with 9 bases matching TRBD1. Germline values: CDR1 SGHTA, CDR2 FQGNSA. The CDR3 covers 16 residues. After removal of 0 bases from V and 4 bases from J, the junction contained 4 bases not matched to a gene.

V and J are TRBV7-9 and TRBJ1-2; 11 nucleotides line up with TRBD1. The germline V gene has CDR1 SEHNR and CDR2 FQNEAQ (reference sequence). This CDR3 comprises 16 residues. V lost 7 bases to trimming and J lost 6 bases; unmatched junction nucleotides: 13. The CDR3 region is CASNTPGQGALDGYTF. The CDR3 DNA follows: TGTGCCAGCAACACTCCTGGACAGGGGGCGTTGGATGGCTACACCTTC.

V and J are TRBV6-2 or TRBV6-3 and TRBJ2-1; tentative D call: TRBD2 (6 bases). There are 17 residues in the CDR3. V lost 1 base to trimming and J lost 0 bases, with 13 bases between them. CDR1 and CDR2 from the germline V gene are MNHEY and SVGEGT. Here the CDR3 reads CASSYYAGGVSYNEQFF. The CDR3 DNA is TGTGCCAGCAGTTACTATGCCGGCGGGGTCTCCTACAATGAGCAGTTCTTC.

The chain joins TRBV7-2 to TRBJ2-7; 10 nucleotides line up with TRBD2. The CDR3 spans 15 residues. Germline values: CDR1 SGHTA, CDR2 FQGNSA. The junction had 2 bases not matched to a gene; V was cut back by 3 bases and J by 0 bases. The DNA for the CDR3 is TGTGCCAGCAGCTTTAGCGGGGGGCGCTCCTACGAGCAGTACTTC. It codes for CASSFSGGRSYEQYF.

J is TRBJ1-6 and V is TRBV5-4; a weak D match, TRBD1 (6 bases). V lost 0 bases, J lost 8 bases, and 15 bases lay in between. This CDR3 has 16 amino acids. Germline values: CDR1 SGHNT, CDR2 YYREEE (reference sequence). The DNA for the CDR3 is TGTGCCAGCAGCTTGGGGGGGCAGGGGAGATATTCACCCCTCCACTTT. Protein sequence: CASSLGGQGRYSPLHF.

Worth noting for this clone: Other DNA sequences of this sample code for an identical CDR3. The CDR3: CASSGGGTEAFF. In DNA form, the CDR3 reads TGTGCCAGCAGTGGAGGAGGGACTGAAGCTTTCTTT. The chain employs TRBV2 and TRBJ1-1; no firm D call. Germline V gene lookup returns CDR1 SNHLY and CDR2 FYNNEI. Trimming removed 4 bases from V and 5 bases from J, with 8 bases in between. This CDR3 comprises 12 residues.

The genes are TRBV30 and TRBJ2-3, with TRBD1 as a possible D gene (5 bases). The length of the CDR3 is 13 residues. Trimming took 0 bases from V and 1 from J, leaving 5 bases between them. Germline CDR1 is GTSNPN and CDR2 is SVGIG (reference sequence). CDR3 loop: CAWSVQGTDTQYF. Written as DNA, the CDR3 is TGTGCCTGGAGTGTACAGGGCACAGATACGCAGTATTTT. Looking up the rest from reference TRBV30 and TRBJ2-3 gives the full variable domain: SQTIHQWPATLVQPVGSPLSLECTVEGTSNPNLYWYRQAAGRGLQLLFYSVGIGQISSEVPQNLSASRPQDRQFILSSKKLLLSDSGFYLCAWSVQGTDTQYFGPGTRLTVL.

This chain connects TRBV3-1 (or the pseudogene TRBV3-2) to TRBJ1-6; D perhaps matches TRBD1 (6 bases). Trimming cost V 4 bases and J 8 bases, with 12 bases left between them. CDR3 length equals 14 residues. CDR1 is LGHDT and CDR2 is YNNKEL in the germline V gene (reference sequence). CDR3 amino acids: CASSRTGFDSPLHF. DNA of the CDR3: TGTGCCAGCAGCCGTACAGGGTTCGATTCACCCCTCCACTTT.

The rearrangement links TRBV5-4 to TRBJ1-3; 8 positions agree with TRBD1. Germline assignment: CDR1 SGHNT and CDR2 YYREEE (reference sequence). The length of the CDR3 is 17 residues. Losses at the gene ends were 5 bases for V and 4 bases for J; bases not matched to a gene: 14. CDR3 amino acids: CASSADRGTLSGNTIYF. In nucleotides, the CDR3 is TGTGCCAGCAGTGCCGACAGGGGAACCCTCTCGGGAAACACCATATATTTT.

This sequence joins TRBV4-2 and TRBJ1-2; 7 bases are a match to TRBD1. Germline V gene lookup returns CDR1 LGHNA and CDR2 YNFKEQ. The CDR3 is made up of 15 amino acids. J was trimmed by 4 bases and V by 0 bases; bases with no gene match: 5. CDR3 amino acids: CASSQEQGPFYGYTF. The DNA for the CDR3 is TGTGCCAGCAGCCAAGAACAGGGGCCTTTCTATGGCTACACCTTC.

This sequence joins TRBV7-2 and TRBJ1-2; TRBD1 is a possible D gene (5 bases). The CDR3 has 14 residues. The V and J ends lost 1 base and 8 bases respectively, with 14 bases between them. In germline, CDR1 is SGHTA, CDR2 FQGNSA. DNA for the CDR3: TGTGCCAGCAGCTTAGGGGTCCAGGGAAGCGGCTACACCTTC. Amino acids: CASSLGVQGSGYTF.

The rearrangement links TRBV2 to TRBJ2-5; 9 nucleotides align to TRBD1. This CDR3 is built from 16 residues. Trimming removed 4 bases from V and 2 bases from J; junction bases left unmatched: 8. Germline CDR1 reads SNHLY; CDR2 reads FYNNEI. The CDR3 spells CASSVLSGQGQETQYF. The CDR3 DNA reads TGTGCCAGCAGTGTATTATCGGGACAGGGTCAAGAGACCCAGTACTTC.

In this sample, this clone turned up once. This sequence joins TRBV11-1 and TRBJ1-2; 7 nucleotides match TRBD1. This CDR3 has 13 amino acids. CDR1 and CDR2 from the germline V gene are SGHAT and FQDESV (reference sequence). V trimming: 5 bases; J trimming: 3 bases; junction bases outside the gene matches: 3. The DNA for the CDR3 is TGTGCCAGCAGCGACAGGGTCGACTATGGCTACACCTTC. Translation gives CASSDRVDYGYTF.

The chain uses TRBV5-1 and TRBJ1-2; 11 bases map to TRBD1. Trimming removed 4 bases from V and 6 bases from J; junction bases left unmatched: 5. Looked up from germline, CDR1 is SGHRS and CDR2 is YFSETQ. This CDR3 has 14 amino acids. The CDR3 spells CASSAGQGVDGYTF. The CDR3 nucleotides are TGCGCCAGCAGCGCGGGACAGGGGGTAGATGGCTACACCTTC.